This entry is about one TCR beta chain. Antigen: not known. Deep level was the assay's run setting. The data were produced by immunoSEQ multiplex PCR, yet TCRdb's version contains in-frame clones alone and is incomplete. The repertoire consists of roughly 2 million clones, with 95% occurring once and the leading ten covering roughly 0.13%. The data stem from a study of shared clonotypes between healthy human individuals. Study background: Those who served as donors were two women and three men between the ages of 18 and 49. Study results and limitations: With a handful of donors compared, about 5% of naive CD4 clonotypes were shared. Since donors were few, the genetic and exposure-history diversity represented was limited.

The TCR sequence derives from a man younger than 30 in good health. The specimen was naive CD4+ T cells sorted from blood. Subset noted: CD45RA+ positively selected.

CDR3 coding DNA: TGTGCCAGCAGCTCCGGGAATGCTTACGGCTACACCTTC. Its translation is CASSSGNAYGYTF. The chain has TRBV7-9 and TRBJ1-2; no reliable D call. The CDR3 runs 13 residues. Germline CDR1 is SEHNR and CDR2 is FQNEAQ (reference sequence). V lost 4 bases to trimming and J lost 8 bases, with 14 bases between them.